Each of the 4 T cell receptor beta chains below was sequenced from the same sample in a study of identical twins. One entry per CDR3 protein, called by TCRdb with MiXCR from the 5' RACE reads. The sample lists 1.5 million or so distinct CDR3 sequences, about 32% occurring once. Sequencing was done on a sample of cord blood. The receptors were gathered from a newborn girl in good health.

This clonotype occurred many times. The CDR3 spells CASSQVRGGLYGYTF. The CDR3 DNA reads TGTGCCAGCAGCCAAGTCAGGGGGGGTTTGTATGGCTACACCTTC. This rearrangement joins TRBV4-2 to TRBJ1-2, with 7 nucleotides matching TRBD1. Trimming took 1 base from V and 5 from J; bases not matched to a gene: 7. This CDR3 spans 15 amino acids. The V gene's germline CDR1 is LGHNA and CDR2 YNFKEQ.

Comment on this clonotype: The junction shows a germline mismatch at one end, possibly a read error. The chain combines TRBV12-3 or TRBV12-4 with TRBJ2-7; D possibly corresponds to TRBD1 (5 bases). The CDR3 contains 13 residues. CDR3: CVSSSFGHYEQYF. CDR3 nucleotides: TGTGTCAGCAGTTCCTTTGGACACTACGAGCAGTACTTC.

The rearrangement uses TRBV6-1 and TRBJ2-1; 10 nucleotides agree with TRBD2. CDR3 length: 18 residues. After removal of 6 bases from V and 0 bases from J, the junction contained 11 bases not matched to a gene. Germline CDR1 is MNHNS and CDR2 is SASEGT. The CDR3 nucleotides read TGTGCCAGCAGCAACCTGACTAGCGGGCTGAGCTCCTACAATGAGCAGTTCTTC. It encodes CASSNLTSGLSSYNEQFF.

The CDR3 sequence: CASRRGARTDTQYF. In DNA, the CDR3 is TGCGCCAGTCGCAGGGGGGCCCGCACAGATACGCAGTATTTT. V and J are TRBV5-1 and TRBJ2-3, with D tentatively TRBD1 (7 bases). Germline V gene lookup returns CDR1 SGHRS and CDR2 YFSETQ. The CDR3 is made up of 14 amino acids. Trimming took off 8 bases at V and 1 base at J, with 14 bases between the two ends.